The sequence of this T cell receptor beta chain was determined in a study of T-cell reconstitution after alpha-beta-depleted transplantation in children. Study findings and constraints: Expanded clones from the graft, numbering several hundred, reportedly supplied alpha-beta T cells about two months after transplant. Where some patients showed high TCRbeta diversity at day 60, it came from recipient T cells and thymic progenitors that had survived. T cells produced anew were the main source of T-cell counts and diversity one year after transplant.

As it was prepared, the TCRbeta library received unique molecular identifiers. TCRdb re-analysed the PCR reads in MiXCR, keeping a single row per CDR3 protein. The sample carries about 220,000 distinct CDR3 sequences, over 15% recorded once. This clonotype showed up just a few times. What it binds is not known. This clonotype was obtained from a male patient between 2 and 9 years old who had a stem cell transplant for acute lymphoblastic leukemia, so the T cells may come from the graft donor. Here the sequenced sample was PBMCs, mostly from graft donor cells, taken 360 days after TCRalphabeta/CD19-depleted stem cell transplant.

The CDR3 reads CASRKTLAINEKLFF. Here the CDR3 DNA reads TGTGCCAGCAGGAAAACCCTTGCCATTAATGAAAAACTGTTTTTT. This sequence joins TRBV27 and TRBJ1-4; D is uncertain. The CDR3 has 15 amino acids. In germline, CDR1 is MNHEY, CDR2 SMNVEV (reference sequence). V lost 6 bases and J lost 4, with 15 bases in between.